This T cell receptor beta chain was observed in a study of blood T cell repertoires in COVID-19 (dated by TCRdb to 2019 to 2021). Study-wide context: Collaborator samples came from the United States, Italy and Spain and covered acute and convalescent phases of COVID-19. The prospective study material was composed of cDNA or gDNA derived from T cells, B-cell-depleted T cells, or PBMCs. Subjects who had been exposed to COVID-19, were actively infected with it, or had recovered from it provided the deeply sampled blood TCRbeta repertoires that made up the dataset. A freely available public database, intended as a resource for researchers studying the immune response to SARS-CoV-2, is where the repertoires were released. The samples were drawn from the first 160 participants of the ongoing ImmuneRACE study and from 950 to 1,500 subjects provided by 6 global collaborators. A de-identified subject ID, COVID-19 status, age in years and sex were almost always included in the sample metadata. Where available, HLA class I and class II types were taken from metadata supplied by the sample provider and were not determined by assay-based typing.

From the cysteine up to the phenylalanine, the CDR3 has a length of 15 residues. Here the CDR3 DNA is all that survives: 45 bases in frame from base 1. CDR1 and CDR2 are read off the germline V gene (reference sequence) as SGHNT and YYREEE. Cut back by 4 bases and 2 bases, the V and J ends lie 15 bases apart. TCRbeta CDR3 regions were amplified from genomic DNA by means of the immunoSEQ Assay, a bias-controlled multiplex PCR. The study's processing was this. The number of nucleated cells in each sample was estimated from the amplification of reference gene primers within the assay. Sequence reads were collapsed and filtered to measure the absolute abundance of every unique TCRbeta CDR3 rearrangement. For each sample, productive Simpson clonality was calculated as the square root of Simpson's diversity index across productive rearrangements. TCRdb's version of the immuneACCESS table is confined to in-frame rearrangements and falls short of the full clone set. An unresolved V gene accounts for under half of the shortfall where checked; the remainder is of unknown origin. V, J and clone size were drawn from that table, and D and trimming were deduced from the DNA. The sample includes about 520,000 clones, with 80% to 90% observed a single time. Of the sample, 3.2% is held by the ten largest clones.

Whole blood was collected in K2EDTA tubes by collaborating institutions according to the institutions' own protocols. For TCRbeta analysis, collaborator samples were shipped as frozen whole blood, as isolated PBMCs, or as DNA extracted from either sample type. Concerning this clone: Its antigen remains unidentified. No much larger clone is present one base from it, and per-base qualities are unavailable.

General findings and caveats noted by the study authors: The quantity of clinical and demographic metadata differed by source and by participant and was supplied without curation.

This TCR derives from a human donor in a cohort sampled during active COVID-19. Sequencing was performed on peripheral blood. The chain couples TRBV5-4 to TRBJ2-5; the D region possibly corresponds to TRBD2 (5 bases align). The CDR3 protein: CASSPRAGKQETQYF. The DNA sequence is given as TGTGCCAGCAGCCCCCGGGCCGGGAAACAAGAGACCCAGTACTTC.